Following are 5 T cell receptor beta chains from one sample sequenced in a study of T cell clones after liver transplantation. Profiling relied on immunoSEQ multiplex PCR, and the TCRdb table lists in-frame clones only, not all of them. The repertoire holds approximately 72,000 clones, with roughly nine tenths as singletons. This sample comprised CD4+ T cells from blood, obtained before liver transplant. Receptors were obtained from a human donor who received a liver transplant.

This clone was seen only a few times. V and J are TRBV7-3 and TRBJ2-3; D not certain. CDR3 length: 14 amino acids. With 4 bases removed from V and 4 bases from J, the gap between germline ends came to 12 bases. From germline, CDR1 is SGHTA and CDR2 FQGTGA. CDR3 in DNA: TGTGCCAGCAGCTCCTGGACCCGGTCAGATACGCAGTATTTT. This sequence encodes CASSSWTRSDTQYF.

The rearrangement joins TRBV9 to TRBJ2-3; 10 bases fit TRBD2. Germline V gives CDR1 SGDLS, CDR2 YYNGEE. The CDR3 has 17 amino acids. The trim removed 0 bases at V and 1 base at J, leaving 5 bases unmatched. CDR3: CASSVATAGGRTDTQYF. CDR3 DNA sequence: TGTGCCAGCAGCGTAGCTACAGCGGGAGGGCGCACAGATACGCAGTATTTT. The variable domain in full, completed from reference TRBV9 and TRBJ2-3, reads DSGVTQTPKHLITATGQRVTLRCSPRSGDLSVYWYQQSLDQGLQFLIQYYNGEERAKGNILERFSAQQFPDLHSELNLSSLELGDSALYFCASSVATAGGRTDTQYFGPGTRLTVL.

The V gene is TRBV27, the J gene TRBJ2-5, with 9 nucleotides matching TRBD1. The end of the DNA is better explained by TRBJ2-7, so the J call may be wrong. Germline V lookup: CDR1 MNHEY, CDR2 SMNVEV (reference sequence). This CDR3 is built from 14 residues. The CDR3 reads CASSLYRGHDEQYF. DNA for the CDR3: TGTGCCAGCAGTTTATACAGGGGGCACGACGAGCAGTACTTC.

This sequence joins TRBV5-4 and TRBJ2-5; D might be TRBD1 (5 bases). Between the trimmed V and J ends, which lost 3 bases and 5 bases, there was a span of 23 bases. The CDR3 extends over 17 amino acids. CDR1 SGHNT and CDR2 YYREEE come from the germline V gene (reference sequence). The CDR3 is CASSSPVDRAPGETQYF. The DNA of the CDR3 is TGTGCCAGCAGCTCACCAGTCGACAGAGCCCCCGGGGAGACCCAGTACTTC.

The J gene is TRBJ2-7, the V gene TRBV18; TRBD1 aligns across 10 bases. The V gene's germline CDR1 is KGHSH and CDR2 LQKENI. V shed 5 bases, J shed 2 bases, and the junction held 3 bases outside the gene matches. This CDR3 contains 14 residues. The CDR3 DNA sequence: TGTGCCAGCTCAGCGGACAGGGGGGCCTACGAGCAGTACTTC. It specifies CASSADRGAYEQYF.